These 28 T cell receptor beta chains were all obtained from the same sample, sequenced in a study of T cells in Graves' hyperthyroidism and ophthalmopathy. Authors of the study amplified TCR beta CDR3 regions from RNA transcripts. The TCR CDR3 was amplified in a first-round RT-PCR using the HTBI primer set. In TCRdb, the multiplex PCR reads were re-called with MiXCR into one record per CDR3 protein. This sample yields about 590,000 distinct CDR3 sequences, of which around 14% are seen a single time; around 7.8% belongs to the top ten. The specimen sequenced was blood. These receptors were taken from a woman aged 30 to 39 with Graves' hyperthyroidism.

On this clonotype itself: This may be a read error, as it is one base from a much larger clone. The rearrangement joins TRBV30 to TRBJ2-7; no definite D call. From germline, CDR1 is GTSNPN and CDR2 SVGIG (reference sequence). The CDR3 length is 12 residues. Trimming removed 0 bases from V and 5 bases from J, with 8 bases in between. The chain's CDR3 is CAWSVLMHEQYF. The DNA of the CDR3 is TGTGCCTGGAGTGTATTGATGCACGAGCAGTACTTC.

The genes are TRBV28 and TRBJ1-4; no clear D. The CDR3 is 15 residues long. Trimming took off 4 bases at V and 5 bases at J, with 14 bases between the two ends. Germline assignment: CDR1 MDHEN and CDR2 SYDVKM. Here the CDR3 DNA reads TGTGCCAGCAGTTCCCATGACAACGCCAATGAAAAACTGTTTTTT. It encodes CASSSHDNANEKLFF.

About this clonotype: With a much larger clone just one base away, this may be a read error. The J gene is TRBJ2-2, the V gene TRBV5-1; the D gene could be TRBD1 or TRBD2 (6 bases each). Between the trimmed V and J ends, which lost 4 bases and 0 bases, there was a span of 10 bases. Germline V gene data show CDR1 as SGHRS and CDR2 as YFSETQ. The CDR3 extends over 15 amino acids. The CDR3 loop is CASSRGLTNTGELFF. DNA for the CDR3: TGCGCCAGCAGCCGGGGGCTAACGAACACCGGGGAGCTGTTTTTT.

This clonotype was observed at least ten times. The CDR3 loop is CASSSRAGLVETQYF. As DNA, the CDR3 is TGTGCCAGCAGCTCAAGGGCAGGGCTTGTGGAGACCCAGTACTTC. The genes are TRBV7-2 and TRBJ2-5; D might be TRBD1 (5 bases). Germline loops: CDR1 SGHTA, CDR2 FQGNSA. The CDR3 covers 15 residues. Trimming left V 4 bases short and J 5 bases short, with 17 bases between. Drawing the rest from reference TRBV7-2 and TRBJ2-5, the complete variable domain is GAGVSQSPSNKVTEKGKDVELRCDPISGHTALYWYRQSLGQGLEFLIYFQGNSAPDKSGLPSDRFSAERTGGSVSTLTIQRTQQEDSAVYLCASSSRAGLVETQYFGPGTRLLVL.

There are a few counts of this clonotype. CDR3 amino acids: CASSELAGSGETQYF. The CDR3 DNA sequence: TGTGCCAGCAGTGAATTGGCGGGCTCCGGTGAGACCCAGTACTTC. The rearrangement joins TRBV25-1 to TRBJ2-5; perhaps TRBD2 as D (5 bases). The CDR3 sequence is 15 residues long. V lost 1 base, J lost 5 bases, and 14 bases lay in between. The V gene's germline CDR1 is MGHDK and CDR2 SYGVNS. Supplemented by reference TRBV25-1 and TRBJ2-5, the full variable domain reads EADIYQTPRYLVIGTGKKITLECSQTMGHDKMYWYQQDPGMELHLIHYSYGVNSTEKGDLSSESTVSRIRTEHFPLTLESARPSHTSQYLCASSELAGSGETQYFGPGTRLLVL.

V usage is TRBV9 and J usage is TRBJ2-7, with TRBD2 matching over 14 bases. The V segment lost 0 bases and the J segment 6 bases; nucleotides outside the gene matches: 8. CDR1 is SGDLS and CDR2 is YYNGEE in the germline V gene. This CDR3 region has 17 residues. CDR3 nucleotide sequence: TGTGCCAGCAGCGTAGCTATAGGGACTAGCGGGAGCTCCGAGCAGTACTTC. Its protein is CASSVAIGTSGSSEQYF.

This clonotype occurred many times. This sequence joins TRBV27 and TRBJ1-1; D not certain. Trimming stripped 2 bases from V and 4 bases from J, with 11 bases between. The germline V gene has CDR1 MNHEY and CDR2 SMNVEV (reference sequence). This CDR3 has 14 amino acids. This chain's CDR3 is CASSLMGLSTEAFF. The CDR3 DNA follows: TGTGCCAGCAGTTTAATGGGCTTGAGCACTGAAGCTTTCTTT.

This sequence joins TRBV5-6 and TRBJ2-1; D could derive from TRBD1 or TRBD2 (5 bases each). Between the trimmed V and J ends, which lost 0 bases and 3 bases, there was a span of 22 bases. This CDR3 comprises 19 residues. In germline, CDR1 is SGHDT, CDR2 YYEEEE. The CDR3 nucleotides read TGTGCCAGCAGCTTGGGCTTCCGGGACGGACGATTCTACTACAATGAGCAGTTCTTC. Protein sequence: CASSLGFRDGRFYYNEQFF.

This clonotype was counted many times. The V call is TRBV2, the J call TRBJ1-1; D is perhaps TRBD1 (5 bases). The CDR3 is 14 amino acids. Per the germline V gene, CDR1 is SNHLY and CDR2 is FYNNEI. Deletions cut 11 bases from V and 6 bases from J, with 22 bases between. The CDR3 region has the DNA TGTGCCGGATTTGACCTCTTCCGGGGCCCTGAAGCTTTCTTT. This codes for CAGFDLFRGPEAFF.

This clonotype was detected many times. This chain connects TRBV7-2 to TRBJ2-3; tentative D call: TRBD2 (5 bases). The CDR3 is 13 residues long. Between the trimmed V and J ends, which lost 3 bases and 4 bases, there was a span of 8 bases. Per the germline V gene, CDR1 is SGHTA and CDR2 is FQGNSA. CDR3 nucleotide sequence: TGTGCCAGCAGCTTTTTCGGGGCAGATACGCAGTATTTT. The encoded protein is CASSFFGADTQYF. The whole variable domain, remainder taken from reference TRBV7-2 and TRBJ2-3, is GAGVSQSPSNKVTEKGKDVELRCDPISGHTALYWYRQSLGQGLEFLIYFQGNSAPDKSGLPSDRFSAERTGGSVSTLTIQRTQQEDSAVYLCASSFFGADTQYFGPGTRLTVL.

The rearrangement links TRBV6-1 to TRBJ2-7, with D hard to call. V dropped 4 bases and J dropped 7 bases, with 5 bases sitting between them. CDR3 length: 10 amino acids. Germline CDR1 and CDR2: MNHNS and SASEGT. The CDR3 spells CASSVQEQYF. CDR3 nucleotide sequence: TGTGCCAGCAGTGTCCAGGAGCAGTACTTC.

This clonotype was counted at least ten times. The chain joins TRBV7-2 to TRBJ2-7, with 7 bases lining up with TRBD2. The CDR3 is 14 amino acids. The germline gives CDR1 SGHTA, CDR2 FQGNSA. The ends lost 5 bases at V and 4 bases at J; junction bases unmatched: 8. CDR3 amino acids: CASSRSAGEYEQYF. The DNA of the CDR3 is TGTGCCAGCAGCCGTTCGGCGGGGGAGTACGAGCAGTACTTC.

This chain links TRBV19 with TRBJ2-1; maybe TRBD2 (5 bases). The CDR3 is 12 amino acids. With 2 bases removed from V and 9 bases from J, the gap between germline ends came to 8 bases. Germline V gene sequence: CDR1 LNHDA, CDR2 SQIVND (reference sequence). CDR3 sequence: CASSILASEQFF. The CDR3 DNA is TGTGCCAGTAGTATACTAGCTTCTGAGCAGTTCTTC.

This clonotype was detected only a few times. J is TRBJ1-1 and V is TRBV30; D is undetermined. CDR3 length equals 15 residues. V was pared by 1 base and J by 4 bases, with 16 bases between. Germline V CDR1 and CDR2: GTSNPN, SVGIG (reference sequence). The DNA of the CDR3 is TGTGCCTGGAGTGATACAGCCCTAGTGACCACTGAAGCTTTCTTT. It is translated as CAWSDTALVTTEAFF.

This clonotype was found many times. The gene calls are TRBV5-1 and TRBJ1-3; D is possibly TRBD1 (5 bases). V lost 4 bases, J lost 2 bases, and 10 bases lay in between. This CDR3 is 14 amino acids long. Germline CDR1 is SGHRS and CDR2 is YFSETQ. CDR3 DNA: TGCGCCAGCAGCCCCGGGGGTACTGGAAACACCATATATTTT. Translated, it gives CASSPGGTGNTIYF.

This clonotype was seen many times. The chain joins TRBV7-2 to TRBJ2-5, with 10 bases lining up with TRBD2. CDR1 and CDR2 (germline): SGHTA, FQGNSA. V gave up 4 bases and J gave up 4 bases; unmatched junction bases: 9. The CDR3 runs to 16 residues. The CDR3 region is CASSYTSGMAGETQYF. The CDR3 coding sequence is TGTGCCAGCAGCTACACTAGCGGGATGGCAGGAGAGACCCAGTACTTC.

This clonotype was seen at least ten times. The chain joins TRBV28 to TRBJ2-1; 13 bases line up with TRBD2. V was pared by 2 bases and J by 8 bases, with 9 bases of the junction left unmatched. From germline, CDR1 is MDHEN and CDR2 SYDVKM. The CDR3 spans 17 residues. CDR3 sequence (DNA): TGTGCCAGCAGTTTAAGCTTCTGGACTAGCGGGAGATATGAGCAGTTCTTC. Protein: CASSLSFWTSGRYEQFF.

This clonotype was found many times. The chain has TRBV12-3 or TRBV12-4 and TRBJ1-2; weak D call: TRBD1 (6 bases). The CDR3 totals 13 residues. V gave up 7 bases and J gave up 4 bases, with 13 bases separating them. The chain's CDR3 is CASTDRLVYGYTF. The CDR3 DNA is TGTGCCAGCACCGACAGGTTGGTCTATGGCTACACCTTC.

This sequence joins TRBV24-1 and TRBJ2-2, with unresolved D. The CDR3 contains 15 residues. Trimming removed 0 bases from V and 1 base from J, with 5 bases in between. Germline V gives CDR1 KGHDR, CDR2 SFDVKD. The CDR3 here is CATSDLAGNTGELFF. The CDR3 coding sequence is TGTGCCACCAGTGATTTGGCAGGGAACACCGGGGAGCTGTTTTTT.

This clonotype was found many times. This sequence joins TRBV30 and TRBJ1-2, with D maybe TRBD1 (6 bases). The V gene lost 4 bases and the J gene lost 4 bases, with 10 bases spanning the gap. The V gene's germline CDR1 is GTSNPN and CDR2 SVGIG (reference sequence). CDR3 length: 12 amino acids. CDR3 sequence: CAWTSGVYGYTF. The CDR3 DNA sequence: TGTGCCTGGACGTCAGGGGTCTATGGCTACACCTTC.

The chain carries TRBV11-2 and TRBJ2-4, with 8 bases matching TRBD2. The CDR3 totals 17 residues. V gave up 3 bases and J gave up 0 bases; unmatched junction bases: 7. The germline gives CDR1 SGHAT, CDR2 FQNNGV. CDR3 protein: CASSFVPSGLAKNIQYF. The DNA for the CDR3 is TGTGCCAGCAGCTTCGTCCCTAGCGGGCTAGCCAAAAACATTCAGTACTTC.

In its sample, this clonotype was seen many times. The rearrangement uses TRBV6-1 and TRBJ2-7; TRBD2 matches at 7 bases. V dropped 6 bases and J dropped 3; count of bases not matched to a gene: 14. The CDR3 spans 16 residues. The V gene's germline CDR1 is MNHNS and CDR2 SASEGT. CDR3 sequence: CASSPGRSPNLYEQYF. CDR3 DNA sequence: TGTGCCAGCAGCCCCGGGAGGTCCCCAAACCTCTACGAGCAGTACTTC.

The genes are TRBV5-8 and TRBJ2-7; a weak D match, TRBD1 (5 bases). The CDR3 runs 13 residues. Germline CDR1 reads SGHTS; CDR2 reads YDEGEE. V gave up 1 base and J gave up 4 bases, with 9 bases separating them. In DNA, the CDR3 is TGTGCCAGCAGCTTGTGGGGCCGGTACGAGCAGTACTTC. Translation: CASSLWGRYEQYF.

The rearrangement uses TRBV14 and TRBJ2-1; D is unresolved. Trimming stripped 4 bases from V and 0 bases from J, with 13 bases between. This CDR3 region has 16 residues. The V gene's germline CDR1 is SGHDN and CDR2 FVKESK. The CDR3 loop is CASSPQAWSSYNEQFF. Written as DNA, the CDR3 is TGTGCCAGCAGCCCCCAGGCCTGGAGCTCCTACAATGAGCAGTTCTTC. Drawing the rest from reference TRBV14 and TRBJ2-1, the complete variable domain is EAGVTQFPSHSVIEKGQTVTLRCDPISGHDNLYWYRRVMGKEIKFLLHFVKESKQDESGMPNNRFLAERTGGTYSTLKVQPAELEDSGVYFCASSPQAWSSYNEQFFGPGTRLTVL.

This clonotype has ten or more counts. The chain carries TRBV20-1 and TRBJ2-7, with TRBD1 matching 7 bases. The CDR3 loop spans 13 amino acids. Per germline, CDR1 DFQATT and CDR2 SNEGSKA (reference sequence). Trimming at V came to 6 bases and at J to 2 bases, leaving 7 bases not matched to a gene. The CDR3 protein is CSARTGAAYEQYF. As DNA, the CDR3 is TGCAGTGCCAGAACAGGGGCTGCCTACGAGCAGTACTTC.

This clonotype was seen at least ten times. In DNA, the CDR3 is TGCGCCAGCAGCTTGGATTCAGGGATTAACACTGAAGCTTTCTTT. As protein: CASSLDSGINTEAFF. The chain employs TRBV5-1 and TRBJ1-1; D possibly corresponds to TRBD1 (5 bases). The CDR3 is 15 residues long. The ends were cut back, 0 bases at V and 2 bases at J, with 11 bases in the middle. Germline V lookup: CDR1 SGHRS, CDR2 YFSETQ.

This clonotype occurred many times. The V and J genes are TRBV20-1 and TRBJ2-7, with TRBD2 identical over 8 bases. The CDR3 loop spans 14 amino acids. CDR1 is DFQATT and CDR2 is SNEGSKA in the germline V gene (reference sequence). V lost 2 bases to trimming and J lost 3 bases; unmatched junction nucleotides: 6. CDR3 loop: CSARFPSGYYEQYF. CDR3 DNA sequence: TGCAGTGCTAGATTTCCTAGCGGGTACTACGAGCAGTACTTC.

Turning to this clonotype: Germline and junction disagree at one end, which may indicate a read error. This sequence joins TRBV20-1 and TRBJ2-1; TRBD2 agrees at 11 bases. The CDR3 totals 18 residues. The germline CDR1 and CDR2 sequences are DFQATT and SNEGSKA (reference sequence). The CDR3: CSARGVSGRESSYNEQFF. The CDR3 nucleotides read TGCAGTGCCAGAGGGGTTAGCGGGAGGGAGAGCTCCTACAATGAGCAGTTCTTC.